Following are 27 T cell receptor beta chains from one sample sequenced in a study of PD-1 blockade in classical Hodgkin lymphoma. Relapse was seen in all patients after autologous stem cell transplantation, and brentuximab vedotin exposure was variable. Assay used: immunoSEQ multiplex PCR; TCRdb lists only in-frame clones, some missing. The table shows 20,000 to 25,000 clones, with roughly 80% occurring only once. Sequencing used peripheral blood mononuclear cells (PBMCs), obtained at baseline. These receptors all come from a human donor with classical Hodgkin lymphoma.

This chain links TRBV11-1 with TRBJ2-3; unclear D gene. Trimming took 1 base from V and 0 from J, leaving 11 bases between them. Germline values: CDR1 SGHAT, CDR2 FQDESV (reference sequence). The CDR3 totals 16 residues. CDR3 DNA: TGTGCCAGCAGCTTAGGCAGTTTCGCTAGCACAGATACGCAGTATTTT. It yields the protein CASSLGSFASTDTQYF. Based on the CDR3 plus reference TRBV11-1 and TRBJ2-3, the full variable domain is EAEVAQSPRYKITEKSQAVAFWCDPISGHATLYWYRQILGQGPELLVQFQDESVVDDSQLPKDRFSAERLKGVDSTLKIQPAELGDSAMYLCASSLGSFASTDTQYFGPGTRLTVL.

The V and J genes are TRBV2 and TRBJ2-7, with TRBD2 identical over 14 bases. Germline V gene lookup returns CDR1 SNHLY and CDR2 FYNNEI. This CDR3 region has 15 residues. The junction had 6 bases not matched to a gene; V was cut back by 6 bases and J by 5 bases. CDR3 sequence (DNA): TGTGCCAGCAGACCAAGACTAGCGGGGGGGAACGAGCAGTACTTC. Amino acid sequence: CASRPRLAGGNEQYF. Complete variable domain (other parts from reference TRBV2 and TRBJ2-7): EPEVTQTPSHQVTQMGQEVILRCVPISNHLYFYWYRQILGQKVEFLVSFYNNEISEKSEIFDDQFSVERPDGSNFTLKIRSTKLEDSAMYFCASRPRLAGGNEQYFGPGTRLTVT.

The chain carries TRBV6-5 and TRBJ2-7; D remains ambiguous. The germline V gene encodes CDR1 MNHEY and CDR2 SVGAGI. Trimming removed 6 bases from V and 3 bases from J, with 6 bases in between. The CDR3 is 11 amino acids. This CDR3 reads CASRGYYEQYF. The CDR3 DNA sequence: TGTGCCAGCAGAGGATACTACGAGCAGTACTTC.

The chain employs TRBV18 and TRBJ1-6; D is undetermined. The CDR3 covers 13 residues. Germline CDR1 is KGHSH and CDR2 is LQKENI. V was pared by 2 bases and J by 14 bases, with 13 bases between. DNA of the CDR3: TGTGCCAGCTCACCAGGTCAACGAAGGGCCCTCCACTTT. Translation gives CASSPGQRRALHF.

DNA of the CDR3: TGCAGCGTTGGAGAGTCGGGTGTCTTTGGCTACACCTTC. It translates to CSVGESGVFGYTF. The rearrangement uses TRBV29-1 and TRBJ1-2, with D unclear. The germline V and J ends were trimmed by 4 bases and 7 bases, with 16 bases remaining between them. Germline V gives CDR1 SQVTM, CDR2 ANQGSEA. CDR3 size: 13 residues.

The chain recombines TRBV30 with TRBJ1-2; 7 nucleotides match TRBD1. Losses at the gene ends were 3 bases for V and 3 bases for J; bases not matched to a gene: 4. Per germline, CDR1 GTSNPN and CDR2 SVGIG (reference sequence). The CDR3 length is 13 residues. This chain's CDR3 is CAWSDRADYGYTF. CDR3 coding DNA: TGTGCCTGGAGCGACAGGGCGGACTATGGCTACACCTTC.

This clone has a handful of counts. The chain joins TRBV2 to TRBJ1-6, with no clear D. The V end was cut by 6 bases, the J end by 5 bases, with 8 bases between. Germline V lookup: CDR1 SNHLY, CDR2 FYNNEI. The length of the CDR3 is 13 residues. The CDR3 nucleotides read TGTGCCAGCAGGGTCAGTAATAATTCACCCCTCCACTTT. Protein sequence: CASRVSNNSPLHF.

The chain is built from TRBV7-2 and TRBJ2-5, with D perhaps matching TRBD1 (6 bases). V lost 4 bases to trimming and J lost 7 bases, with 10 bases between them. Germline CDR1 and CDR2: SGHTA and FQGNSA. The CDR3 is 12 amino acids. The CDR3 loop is CASSSADRTQYF. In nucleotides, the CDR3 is TGTGCCAGCAGCTCCGCGGACAGGACCCAGTACTTC.

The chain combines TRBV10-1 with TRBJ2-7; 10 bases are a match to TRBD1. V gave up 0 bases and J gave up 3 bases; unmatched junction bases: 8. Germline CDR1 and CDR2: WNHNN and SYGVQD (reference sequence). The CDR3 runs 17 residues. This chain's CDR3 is CASSESPFGTGDYEQYF. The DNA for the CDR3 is TGCGCCAGCAGTGAGTCGCCTTTTGGGACAGGGGACTACGAGCAGTACTTC.

CDR3 sequence: CASSESLGQPYEQYF. CDR3 DNA: TGCGCCAGCAGTGAGTCCCTTGGACAGCCCTACGAGCAGTACTTC. The chain couples TRBV10-2 to TRBJ2-7; the D gene is possibly TRBD1 (6 bases). The CDR3 runs 15 residues. V was trimmed by 0 bases and J by 2 bases, leaving 11 bases between them. CDR1 is WSHSY, CDR2 SAAADI, per germline.

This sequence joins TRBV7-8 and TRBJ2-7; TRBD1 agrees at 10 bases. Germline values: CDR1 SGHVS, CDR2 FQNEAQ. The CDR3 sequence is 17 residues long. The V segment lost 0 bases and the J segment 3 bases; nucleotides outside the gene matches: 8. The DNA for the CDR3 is TGTGCCAGCAGCTTAGCAGACAGGGGGCGAAGAAGCTACGAGCAGTACTTC. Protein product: CASSLADRGRRSYEQYF.

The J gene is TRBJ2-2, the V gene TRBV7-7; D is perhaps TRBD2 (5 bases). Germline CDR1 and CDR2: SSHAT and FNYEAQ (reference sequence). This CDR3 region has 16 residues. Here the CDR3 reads CASANDPSFGTGELFF. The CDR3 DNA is TGTGCTAGCGCCAACGACCCGTCATTTGGCACCGGGGAGCTGTTTTTT.

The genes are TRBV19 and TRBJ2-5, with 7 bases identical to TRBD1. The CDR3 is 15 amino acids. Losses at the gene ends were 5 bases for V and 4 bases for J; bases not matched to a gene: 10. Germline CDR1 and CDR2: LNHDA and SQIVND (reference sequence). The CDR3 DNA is TGTGCCAGTAGTCCATCCTCGACAGGGAGAGAGACCCAGTACTTC. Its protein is CASSPSSTGRETQYF.

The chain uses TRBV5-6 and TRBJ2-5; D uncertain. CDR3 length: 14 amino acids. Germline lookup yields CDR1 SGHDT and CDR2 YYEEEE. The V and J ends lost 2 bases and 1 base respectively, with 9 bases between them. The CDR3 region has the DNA TGTGCCAGCAGCTTCGGCAACAGCCAAGAGACCCAGTACTTC. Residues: CASSFGNSQETQYF. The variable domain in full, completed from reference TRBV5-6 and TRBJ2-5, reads DAGVTQSPTHLIKTRGQQVTLRCSPKSGHDTVSWYQQALGQGPQFIFQYYEEEERQRGNFPDRFSGHQFPNYSSELNVNALLLGDSALYLCASSFGNSQETQYFGPGTRLLVL.

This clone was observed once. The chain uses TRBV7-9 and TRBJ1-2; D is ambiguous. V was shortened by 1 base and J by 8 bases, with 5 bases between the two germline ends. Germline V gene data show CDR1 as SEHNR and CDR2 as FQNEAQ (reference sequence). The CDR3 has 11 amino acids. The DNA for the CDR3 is TGTGCCAGCAGCTTAGGGTTCGGCTACACCTTC. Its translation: CASSLGFGYTF.

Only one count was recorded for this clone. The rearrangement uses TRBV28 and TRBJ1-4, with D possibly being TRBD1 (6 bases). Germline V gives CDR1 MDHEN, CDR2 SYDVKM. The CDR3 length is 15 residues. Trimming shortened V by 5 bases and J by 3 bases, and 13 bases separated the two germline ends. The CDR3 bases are TGTGCCAGCAGTAACAGAGGGGGTTCTAATGAAAAACTGTTTTTT. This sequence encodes CASSNRGGSNEKLFF.

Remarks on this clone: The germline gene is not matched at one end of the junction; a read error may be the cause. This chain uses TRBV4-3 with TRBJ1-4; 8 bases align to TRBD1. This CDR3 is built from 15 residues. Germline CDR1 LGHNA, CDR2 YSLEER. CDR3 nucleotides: TGCGCCAGCAGCGAAGACAGGGGTGTGTGGGAAAAACTGTTTTTT. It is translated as CASSEDRGVWEKLFF.

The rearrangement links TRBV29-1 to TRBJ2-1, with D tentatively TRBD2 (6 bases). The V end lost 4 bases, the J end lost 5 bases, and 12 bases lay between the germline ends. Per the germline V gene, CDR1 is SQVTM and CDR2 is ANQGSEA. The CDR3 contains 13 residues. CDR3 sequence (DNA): TGCAGCGTTGGCCTCGGGGGTAACAATGAGCAGTTCTTC. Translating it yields CSVGLGGNNEQFF.

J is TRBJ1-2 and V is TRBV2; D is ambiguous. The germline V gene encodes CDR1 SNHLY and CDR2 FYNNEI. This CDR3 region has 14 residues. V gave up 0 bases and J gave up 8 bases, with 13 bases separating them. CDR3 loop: CASSEALREGGYTF. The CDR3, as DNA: TGTGCCAGCAGTGAAGCGCTTCGTGAAGGCGGCTACACCTTC.

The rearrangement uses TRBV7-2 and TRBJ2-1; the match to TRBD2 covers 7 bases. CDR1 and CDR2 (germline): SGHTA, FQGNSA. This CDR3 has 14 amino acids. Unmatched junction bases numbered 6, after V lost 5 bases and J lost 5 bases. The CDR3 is CASSKSGGNNEQFF. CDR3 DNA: TGTGCCAGCAGCAAATCCGGGGGGAACAATGAGCAGTTCTTC.

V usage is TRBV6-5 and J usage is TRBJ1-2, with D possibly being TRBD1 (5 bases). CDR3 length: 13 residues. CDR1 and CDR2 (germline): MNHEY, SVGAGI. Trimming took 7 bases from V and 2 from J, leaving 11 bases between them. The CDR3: CASTDDSNYGYTF. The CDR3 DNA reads TGTGCCAGCACCGACGACAGCAACTATGGCTACACCTTC.

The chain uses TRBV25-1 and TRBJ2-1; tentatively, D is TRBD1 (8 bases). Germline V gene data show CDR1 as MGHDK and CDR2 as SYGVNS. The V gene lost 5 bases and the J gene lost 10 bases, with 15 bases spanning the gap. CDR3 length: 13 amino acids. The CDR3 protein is CASSKGQGGEQFF. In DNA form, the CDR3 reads TGTGCCAGCAGTAAAGGACAGGGAGGGGAGCAGTTCTTC. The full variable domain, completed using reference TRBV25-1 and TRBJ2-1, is EADIYQTPRYLVIGTGKKITLECSQTMGHDKMYWYQQDPGMELHLIHYSYGVNSTEKGDLSSESTVSRIRTEHFPLTLESARPSHTSQYLCASSKGQGGEQFFGPGTRLTVL.

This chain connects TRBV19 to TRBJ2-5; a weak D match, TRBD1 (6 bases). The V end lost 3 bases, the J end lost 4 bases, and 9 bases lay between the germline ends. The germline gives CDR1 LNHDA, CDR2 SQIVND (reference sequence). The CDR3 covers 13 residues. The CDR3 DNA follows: TGTGCCAGTAGTATGATGGACAGAGAGACCCAGTACTTC. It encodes CASSMMDRETQYF.

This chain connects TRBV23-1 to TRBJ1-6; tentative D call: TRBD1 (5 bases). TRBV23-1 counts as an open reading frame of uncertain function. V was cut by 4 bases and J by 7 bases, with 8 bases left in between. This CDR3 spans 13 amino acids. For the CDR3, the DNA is TGCGCCAGCAGTCGGGGGGACAATTCACCCCTCCACTTT. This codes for CASSRGDNSPLHF.

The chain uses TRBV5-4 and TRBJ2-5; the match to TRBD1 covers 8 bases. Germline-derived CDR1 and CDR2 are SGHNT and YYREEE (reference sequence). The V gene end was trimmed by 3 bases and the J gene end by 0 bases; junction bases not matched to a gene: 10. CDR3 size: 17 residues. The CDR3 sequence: CASSWGQVAGYQETQYF. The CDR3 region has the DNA TGTGCCAGCAGCTGGGGACAGGTTGCGGGTTACCAAGAGACCCAGTACTTC.

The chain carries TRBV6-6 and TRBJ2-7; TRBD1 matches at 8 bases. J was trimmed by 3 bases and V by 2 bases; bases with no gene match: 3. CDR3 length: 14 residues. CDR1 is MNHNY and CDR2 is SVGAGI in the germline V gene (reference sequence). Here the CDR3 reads CASSYVGQDYEQYF. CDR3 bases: TGTGCCAGCAGTTACGTGGGACAGGACTACGAGCAGTACTTC.

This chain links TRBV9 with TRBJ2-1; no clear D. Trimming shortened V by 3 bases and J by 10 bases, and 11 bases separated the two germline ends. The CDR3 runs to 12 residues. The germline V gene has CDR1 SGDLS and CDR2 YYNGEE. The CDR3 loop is CASSEPSAEQFF. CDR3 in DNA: TGTGCCAGCAGCGAGCCCTCCGCGGAGCAGTTCTTC.